This T cell receptor beta chain was recovered during a study of blood T cell repertoires in COVID-19. Seattle researchers signed up patients amid active infection and tracked them longitudinally. Per the germline V gene, CDR1 is ENHRY and CDR2 is SYGVKD. This CDR3 has 12 residues. V lost 10 bases, J lost 6 bases, and 13 bases lay in between. In the source study's methods: Estimated nucleated cell counts came from reference gene primer amplification. Clones were read by immunoSEQ multiplex PCR, and TCRdb kept only the in-frame ones, dropping some. V, J and clone size derive from that table, while D and trimming were established from the DNA sequence. The sample has some 300,000 clones, around 88% seen once; the top ten hold approximately 14%.

The sample comprised peripheral blood. The receptor was derived from a woman between 70 and 85 years old with COVID-19, enrolled during active disease. The chain links TRBV10-3 to TRBJ2-1; a weak D match, TRBD1 (6 bases). CDR3 sequence: CATQEQGNEQFF. In nucleotides, the CDR3 is TGTGCCACACAGGAACAGGGCAATGAGCAGTTCTTC.